This entry describes one T cell receptor (beta chain). The data originate from a study of blood T cell repertoires in COVID-19. Looking at the study overall: The United States, Italy and Spain provided the acute and convalescent COVID-19 samples. Sample material is recorded as cDNA or gDNA derived from T cells, B-cell-depleted T cells, or PBMCs.

V was cut by 6 bases and J by 3 bases, with 15 bases left in between. CDR1 and CDR2 (germline): LNHDA, SQIVND (reference sequence). This CDR3 spans 14 amino acids. Original handling: How many nucleated cells were present was estimated from reference gene primer amplification. Sequencing used immunoSEQ multiplex PCR; TCRdb keeps in-frame clones, though not all of them. V and J calls and clone size are copied from that table; D and trimming were computed from the DNA. The sample consists of 49,000 or so clones, around 90% of them appearing once. Source material: peripheral blood. J is TRBJ2-7 and V is TRBV19, with D perhaps matching TRBD2 (6 bases). This TCR was sampled from a man aged 50-60 years with acute or convalescent COVID-19. The CDR3: CASRITGDSYEQYF. The DNA for the CDR3 is TGTGCCAGTAGAATAACGGGAGACAGCTACGAGCAGTACTTC.